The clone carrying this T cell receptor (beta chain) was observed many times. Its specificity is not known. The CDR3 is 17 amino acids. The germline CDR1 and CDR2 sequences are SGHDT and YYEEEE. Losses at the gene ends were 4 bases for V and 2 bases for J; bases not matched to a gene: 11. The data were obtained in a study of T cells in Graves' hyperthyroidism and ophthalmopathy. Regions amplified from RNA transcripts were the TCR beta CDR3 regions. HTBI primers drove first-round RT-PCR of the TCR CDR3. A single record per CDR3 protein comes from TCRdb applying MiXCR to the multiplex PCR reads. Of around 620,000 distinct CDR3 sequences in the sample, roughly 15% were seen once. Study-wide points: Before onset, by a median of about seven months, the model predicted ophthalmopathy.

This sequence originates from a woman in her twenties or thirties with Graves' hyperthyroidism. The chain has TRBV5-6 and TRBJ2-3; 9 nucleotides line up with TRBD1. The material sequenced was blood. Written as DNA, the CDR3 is TGTGCCAGCAGCGTACAAAACGGACAGGGGCTCACAGATACGCAGTATTTT. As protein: CASSVQNGQGLTDTQYF.